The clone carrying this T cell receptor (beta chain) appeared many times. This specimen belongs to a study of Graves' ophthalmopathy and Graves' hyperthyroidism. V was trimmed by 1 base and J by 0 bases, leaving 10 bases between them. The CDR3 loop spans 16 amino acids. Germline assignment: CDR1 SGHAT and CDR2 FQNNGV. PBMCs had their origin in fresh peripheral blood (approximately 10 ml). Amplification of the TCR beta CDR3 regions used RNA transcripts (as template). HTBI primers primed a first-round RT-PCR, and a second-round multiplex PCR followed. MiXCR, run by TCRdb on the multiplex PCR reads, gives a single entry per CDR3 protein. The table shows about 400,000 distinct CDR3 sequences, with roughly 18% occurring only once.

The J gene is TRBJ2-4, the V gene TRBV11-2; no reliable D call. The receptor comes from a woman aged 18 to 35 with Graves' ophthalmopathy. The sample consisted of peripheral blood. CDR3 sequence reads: CASSLVLELAKNIQYF. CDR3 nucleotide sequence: TGTGCCAGCAGCTTAGTACTGGAACTAGCCAAAAACATTCAGTACTTC. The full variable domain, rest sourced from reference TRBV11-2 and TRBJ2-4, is EAGVAQSPRYKIIEKRQSVAFWCNPISGHATLYWYQQILGQGPKLLIQFQNNGVVDDSQLPKDRFSAERLKGVDSTLKIQPAKLEDSAVYLCASSLVLELAKNIQYFGAGTRLSVL.